The following is a T cell receptor beta chain sequence with its context. The sample comes from a study of blood T cell repertoires in COVID-19. Germline lookup yields CDR1 KGHSY and CDR2 FQNENV. Trimming stripped 0 bases from V and 1 base from J, with 18 bases between. The CDR3 loop spans 18 amino acids. Sequencing was performed with immunoSEQ multiplex PCR; in TCRdb, only in-frame clones are kept and a portion is missing. The sample consists of a few hundred thousand clones, 84% of them appearing once. The sample taken for sequencing was peripheral blood. The rearrangement joins TRBV16 to TRBJ1-1, with D perhaps TRBD1 (6 bases). This TCR derives from a human donor in a cohort sampled during active COVID-19. This chain's CDR3 is CASSQSHFKTGENTEAFF. As DNA, the CDR3 is TGTGCCAGCAGCCAATCCCACTTTAAGACAGGCGAGAACACTGAAGCTTTCTTT.